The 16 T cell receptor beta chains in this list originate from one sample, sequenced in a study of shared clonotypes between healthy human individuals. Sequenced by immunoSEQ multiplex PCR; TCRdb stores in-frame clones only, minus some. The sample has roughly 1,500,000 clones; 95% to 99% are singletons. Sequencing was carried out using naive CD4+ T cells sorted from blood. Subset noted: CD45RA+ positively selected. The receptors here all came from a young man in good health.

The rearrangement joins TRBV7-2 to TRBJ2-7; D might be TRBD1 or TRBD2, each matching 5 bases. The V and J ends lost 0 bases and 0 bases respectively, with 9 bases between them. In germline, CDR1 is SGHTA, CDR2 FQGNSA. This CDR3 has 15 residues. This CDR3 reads CASSLAPGHSYEQYF. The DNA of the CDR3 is TGTGCCAGCAGCTTAGCCCCGGGGCACTCCTACGAGCAGTACTTC.

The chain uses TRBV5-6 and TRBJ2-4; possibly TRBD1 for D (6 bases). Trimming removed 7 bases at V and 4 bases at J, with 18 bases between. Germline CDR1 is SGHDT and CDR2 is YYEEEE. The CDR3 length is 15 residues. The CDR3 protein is CASGPKFDRKNIQYF. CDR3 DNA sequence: TGTGCCAGCGGACCAAAATTCGACAGGAAAAACATTCAGTACTTC.

In nucleotides, the CDR3 is TGCGCCAGCAGCCAAGAGAGCGCGGGAGGGGCGAACACCGGGGAGCTGTTTTTT. This codes for CASSQESAGGANTGELFF. The V gene is TRBV4-3, the J gene TRBJ2-2, with 9 bases lining up with TRBD2. Germline trimming cut 0 bases from V and 0 bases from J; bases unmatched to any gene: 5. This CDR3 is built from 18 residues. In germline, CDR1 is LGHNA, CDR2 YSLEER.

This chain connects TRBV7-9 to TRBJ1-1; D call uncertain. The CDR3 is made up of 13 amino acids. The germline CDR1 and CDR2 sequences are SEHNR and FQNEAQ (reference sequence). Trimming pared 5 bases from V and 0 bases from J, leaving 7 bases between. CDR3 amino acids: CASSKNMNTEAFF. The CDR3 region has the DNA TGTGCCAGCAGCAAAAACATGAACACTGAAGCTTTCTTT.

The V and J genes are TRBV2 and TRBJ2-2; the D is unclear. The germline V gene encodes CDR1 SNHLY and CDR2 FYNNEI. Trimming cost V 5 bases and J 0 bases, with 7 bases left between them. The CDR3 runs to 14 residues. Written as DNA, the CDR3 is TGTGCCAGCAGTCGACAAACGAACACCGGGGAGCTGTTTTTT. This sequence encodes CASSRQTNTGELFF.

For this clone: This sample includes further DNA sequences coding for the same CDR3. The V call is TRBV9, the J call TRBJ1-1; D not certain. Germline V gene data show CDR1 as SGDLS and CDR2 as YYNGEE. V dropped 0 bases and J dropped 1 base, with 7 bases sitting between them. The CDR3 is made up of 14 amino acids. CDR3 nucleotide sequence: TGTGCCAGCAGCGTAGGTGTGGGGAACACTGAAGCTTTCTTT. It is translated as CASSVGVGNTEAFF.

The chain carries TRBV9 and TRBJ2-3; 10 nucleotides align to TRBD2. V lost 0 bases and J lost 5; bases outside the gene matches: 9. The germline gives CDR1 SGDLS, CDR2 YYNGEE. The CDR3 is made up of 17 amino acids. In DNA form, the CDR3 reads TGTGCCAGCAGCGTAGGGGGAGCGGGAGGGCCTGTAGATACGCAGTATTTT. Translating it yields CASSVGGAGGPVDTQYF.

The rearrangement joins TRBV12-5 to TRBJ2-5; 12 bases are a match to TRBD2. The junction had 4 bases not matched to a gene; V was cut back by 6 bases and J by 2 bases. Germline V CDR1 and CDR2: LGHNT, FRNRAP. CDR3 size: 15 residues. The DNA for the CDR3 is TGTGCTAGTGGCCCCGGACTAGCGGGACAAGAGACCCAGTACTTC. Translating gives CASGPGLAGQETQYF.

CDR3 protein: CASSLGQGGGNTYEQYF. Written as DNA, the CDR3 is TGTGCCAGCTCACTCGGACAGGGTGGGGGAAACACCTACGAGCAGTACTTC. The rearrangement links TRBV18 to TRBJ2-7; TRBD1 matches 8 bases. J lost 2 bases, V lost 4 bases, and 13 bases had no gene match. The germline V gene encodes CDR1 KGHSH and CDR2 LQKENI. There are 17 residues in the CDR3.

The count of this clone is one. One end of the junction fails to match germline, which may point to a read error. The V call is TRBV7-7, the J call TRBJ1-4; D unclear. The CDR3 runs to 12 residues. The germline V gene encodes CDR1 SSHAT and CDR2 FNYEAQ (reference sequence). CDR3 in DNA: TGTGCTAGCAGTATCCCCGGCGGAAAACTGTTTTTT. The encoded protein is CASSIPGGKLFF.

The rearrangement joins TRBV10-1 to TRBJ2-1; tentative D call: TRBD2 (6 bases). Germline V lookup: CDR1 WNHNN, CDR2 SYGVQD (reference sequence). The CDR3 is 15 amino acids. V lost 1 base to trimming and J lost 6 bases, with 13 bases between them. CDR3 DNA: TGCGCCAGCAGTGAGTGGGGGGATGGGATCAATGAGCAGTTCTTC. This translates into CASSEWGDGINEQFF.

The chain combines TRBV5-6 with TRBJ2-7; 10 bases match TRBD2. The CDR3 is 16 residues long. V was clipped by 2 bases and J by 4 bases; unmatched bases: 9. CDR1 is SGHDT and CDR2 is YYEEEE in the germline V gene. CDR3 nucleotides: TGTGCCAGCAGCTTTCGTAGCGGGAGGACTACGTACGAGCAGTACTTC. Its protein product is CASSFRSGRTTYEQYF.

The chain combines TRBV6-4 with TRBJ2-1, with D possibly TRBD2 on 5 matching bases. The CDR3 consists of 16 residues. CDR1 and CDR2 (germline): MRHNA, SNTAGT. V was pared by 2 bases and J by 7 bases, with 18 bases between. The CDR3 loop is CASSDHGRRGRNEQFF. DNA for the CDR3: TGTGCCAGCAGTGACCACGGACGAAGAGGGAGAAATGAGCAGTTCTTC.

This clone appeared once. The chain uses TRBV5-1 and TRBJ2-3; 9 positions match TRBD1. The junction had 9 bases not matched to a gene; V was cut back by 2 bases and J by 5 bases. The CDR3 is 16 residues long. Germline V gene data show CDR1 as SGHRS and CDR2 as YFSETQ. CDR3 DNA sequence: TGCGCCAGCAGCTTAGGGCCGGGACAGGGTATAGATACGCAGTATTTT. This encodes CASSLGPGQGIDTQYF.

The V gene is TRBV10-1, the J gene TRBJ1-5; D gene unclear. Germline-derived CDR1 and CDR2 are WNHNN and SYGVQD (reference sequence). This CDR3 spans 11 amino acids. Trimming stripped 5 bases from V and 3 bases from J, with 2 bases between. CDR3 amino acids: CASSPNQPQHF. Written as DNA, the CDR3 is TGCGCCAGCAGTCCCAATCAGCCCCAGCATTTT.

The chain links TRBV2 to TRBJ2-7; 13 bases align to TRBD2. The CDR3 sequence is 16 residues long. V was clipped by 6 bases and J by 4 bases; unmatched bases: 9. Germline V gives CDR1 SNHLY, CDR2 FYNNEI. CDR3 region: CASRRVTSGRGYEQYF. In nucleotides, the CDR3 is TGTGCCAGCAGGAGAGTTACTAGCGGGAGGGGTTACGAGCAGTACTTC.